Below, 17 T cell receptor beta chains from the same sample are listed, as sequenced in a study of blood T cell repertoires in COVID-19. The data were produced by immunoSEQ multiplex PCR, yet TCRdb's version contains in-frame clones alone and is incomplete. The sample carries about 100,000 clones, under 95% recorded once. The source material was peripheral blood. Every receptor here comes from a young woman with acute or convalescent COVID-19.

The chain joins TRBV19 to TRBJ1-2; D gene unclear. This CDR3 comprises 13 residues. Germline V gene sequence: CDR1 LNHDA, CDR2 SQIVND (reference sequence). V lost 3 bases and J 6 bases, leaving 11 bases between the germline ends. DNA for the CDR3: TGTGCCAGTAGTATCACGGGGTCCGATGGCTACACCTTC. As protein: CASSITGSDGYTF.

The CDR3 bases are TGTGCCAGTAGTATCACGCTAGCGGGAGGTCTAAAGTTCTTC. This codes for CASSITLAGGLKFF. The chain recombines TRBV19 with TRBJ2-1, with TRBD2 matching over 11 bases. The CDR3 contains 14 residues. CDR1 and CDR2 from the germline V gene are LNHDA and SQIVND (reference sequence). The V and J ends lost 3 bases and 14 bases, in that order; junction bases with no gene match: 9.

The chain has TRBV7-9 and TRBJ2-3, with D tentatively TRBD2 (5 bases). Per germline, CDR1 SEHNR and CDR2 FQNEAQ (reference sequence). The V gene lost 5 bases and the J gene lost 3 bases, with 12 bases spanning the gap. The CDR3 totals 14 residues. CDR3 loop: CASSQAEMTDTQYF. The CDR3 DNA follows: TGTGCCAGCAGCCAAGCGGAGATGACAGATACGCAGTATTTT. The full variable domain, rest sourced from reference TRBV7-9 and TRBJ2-3, is DTGVSQNPRHKITKRGQNVTFRCDPISEHNRLYWYRQTLGQGPEFLTYFQNEAQLEKSRLLSDRFSAERPKGSFSTLEIQRTEQGDSAMYLCASSQAEMTDTQYFGPGTRLTVL.

The chain joins TRBV5-6 to TRBJ1-1; 7 positions match TRBD1. This CDR3 comprises 16 residues. The V gene end was trimmed by 4 bases and the J gene end by 0 bases; junction bases not matched to a gene: 9. The germline CDR1 and CDR2 sequences are SGHDT and YYEEEE. Here the CDR3 DNA reads TGTGCCAGCAGCCCGGGACAGAGTTACATGAACACTGAAGCTTTCTTT. It encodes CASSPGQSYMNTEAFF.

J is TRBJ1-6 and V is TRBV30; D is perhaps TRBD1 (5 bases). Trimming shortened V by 5 bases and J by 0 bases, and 8 bases separated the two germline ends. Germline CDR1 GTSNPN, CDR2 SVGIG (reference sequence). The CDR3 is 14 residues long. The CDR3: CAWGGDSYNSPLHF. CDR3 nucleotide sequence: TGTGCCTGGGGGGGAGACTCCTATAATTCACCCCTCCACTTT.

The rearrangement uses TRBV5-6 and TRBJ1-6; 7 bases are shared with TRBD1. The CDR3 extends over 15 amino acids. V lost 4 bases, J lost 10 bases, and 11 bases stayed unmatched. CDR1 and CDR2 (germline): SGHDT, YYEEEE. The CDR3 protein is CASSLKGALVSPLHF. In nucleotides, the CDR3 is TGTGCCAGCAGCCTCAAGGGGGCCTTAGTCTCACCCCTCCACTTT. Using reference TRBV5-6 and TRBJ1-6 for the parts outside the CDR3, the full variable domain is DAGVTQSPTHLIKTRGQQVTLRCSPKSGHDTVSWYQQALGQGPQFIFQYYEEEERQRGNFPDRFSGHQFPNYSSELNVNALLLGDSALYLCASSLKGALVSPLHFGNGTRLTVT.

This chain's CDR3 is CAWEAGTSYQETQYF. The CDR3 bases are TGTGCCTGGGAGGCCGGGACTAGCTATCAAGAGACCCAGTACTTC. J is TRBJ2-5 and V is TRBV30; 9 positions match TRBD2. The germline CDR1 and CDR2 sequences are GTSNPN and SVGIG (reference sequence). CDR3 length: 15 amino acids. V gave up 5 bases and J gave up 2 bases; unmatched junction bases: 9.

The count of this clone is one. The rearrangement joins TRBV6-5 to TRBJ2-1; 9 nucleotides line up with TRBD2. CDR3 size: 14 residues. CDR1 is MNHEY, CDR2 SVGAGI, per germline. V was pared by 4 bases and J by 7 bases, with 5 bases of the junction left unmatched. CDR3 DNA sequence: TGTGCCAGCAGTTTGCGACTAGCGGTGAATGAGCAGTTCTTC. Translating gives CASSLRLAVNEQFF.

The chain joins TRBV5-6 to TRBJ1-3; 9 nucleotides agree with TRBD1. The germline V gene encodes CDR1 SGHDT and CDR2 YYEEEE. Trimming removed 4 bases from V and 3 bases from J; junction bases left unmatched: 5. The CDR3 totals 15 residues. The CDR3 bases are TGTGCCAGCAGCCGCAGACAGGGGGTTGGAAACACCATATATTTT. Translation: CASSRRQGVGNTIYF.

This clone has only a few counts. This chain connects TRBV5-4 to TRBJ2-1; D might be TRBD2 (6 bases). CDR3 length: 16 residues. The V and J ends lost 0 bases and 6 bases respectively, with 16 bases between them. Germline CDR1 is SGHNT and CDR2 is YYREEE (reference sequence). The DNA of the CDR3 is TGTGCCAGCAGCTTGGGTCTAGCGCCCTTGAGCAATGAGCAGTTCTTC. Residues: CASSLGLAPLSNEQFF.

This rearrangement joins TRBV5-4 to TRBJ1-3, with a tentative D call TRBD1 (5 bases). The germline CDR1 and CDR2 sequences are SGHNT and YYREEE (reference sequence). This CDR3 has 16 residues. Trimming removed 0 bases at V and 2 bases at J, with 12 bases between. The CDR3 bases are TGTGCCAGCAGCTTGGGCGGAACAGGTCCTGGAAACACCATATATTTT. Translating gives CASSLGGTGPGNTIYF. The whole variable domain, filled in from reference TRBV5-4 and TRBJ1-3, reads ETGVTQSPTHLIKTRGQQVTLRCSSQSGHNTVSWYQQALGQGPQFIFQYYREEENGRGNFPPRFSGLQFPNYSSELNVNALELDDSALYLCASSLGGTGPGNTIYFGEGSWLTVV.

The chain has TRBV15 and TRBJ1-1; D unresolved. The V end lost 8 bases, the J end lost 3 bases, and 7 bases lay between the germline ends. The CDR3 extends over 11 amino acids. CDR1 and CDR2 (germline): LNHNV, YYDKDF (reference sequence). This CDR3 is CATGEDTEAFF. The CDR3 nucleotides are TGTGCCACCGGAGAGGACACTGAAGCTTTCTTT. The full variable domain, in which reference TRBV15 and TRBJ1-1 provide the parts outside the CDR3, is DAMVIQNPRYQVTQFGKPVTLSCSQTLNHNVMYWYQQKSSQAPKLLFHYYDKDFNNEADTPDNFQSRRPNTSFCFLDIRSPGLGDTAMYLCATGEDTEAFFGQGTRLTVV.

The chain combines TRBV4-1 with TRBJ2-1, with D uncertain. The CDR3 has 18 residues. V lost 3 bases and J lost 2, with 20 bases in between. The germline gives CDR1 MGHRA, CDR2 YSYEKL. The CDR3 sequence is CASSQAGTLVIPYNEQFF. CDR3 nucleotides: TGCGCCAGCAGCCAGGCAGGAACCTTGGTCATCCCCTACAATGAGCAGTTCTTC.

The gene calls are TRBV28 and TRBJ2-2, with 7 positions matching TRBD2. In germline, CDR1 is MDHEN, CDR2 SYDVKM. CDR3 length: 12 residues. The V segment lost 3 bases and the J segment 11 bases; nucleotides outside the gene matches: 3. CDR3 sequence: CASSFRGVELFF. The CDR3, as DNA: TGTGCCAGCAGTTTCCGGGGGGTAGAGCTGTTTTTT.

The chain carries TRBV4-1 and TRBJ1-1; 8 bases agree with TRBD1. Per the germline V gene, CDR1 is MGHRA and CDR2 is YSYEKL. Losses at the gene ends were 8 bases for V and 4 bases for J; bases not matched to a gene: 9. The CDR3 is 14 residues long. The CDR3 bases are TGCGCCAGCTCCCTCGGACAGGGAGGCACTGAAGCTTTCTTT. It yields the protein CASSLGQGGTEAFF.

The rearrangement uses TRBV20-1 and TRBJ1-2; 7 positions agree with TRBD1. Trimming took 3 bases from V and 5 from J; bases not matched to a gene: 18. CDR1 and CDR2 from the germline V gene are DFQATT and SNEGSKA (reference sequence). The CDR3 spans 17 residues. The CDR3 bases are TGCAGTGCTAGTGTGGCAGCGTGGGGACAGTTGAAGTATGGCTACACCTTC. Protein sequence: CSASVAAWGQLKYGYTF.

The CDR3 spells CASSLAWAGGEAQHF. CDR3 coding DNA: TGTGCCAGCAGCTTGGCTTGGGCAGGGGGCGAAGCCCAGCATTTT. This sequence joins TRBV5-5 and TRBJ1-5; 8 positions match TRBD1. Germline V gene lookup returns CDR1 SGHKS and CDR2 YYEKEE (reference sequence). CDR3 length equals 15 residues. The V segment lost 0 bases and the J segment 11 bases; nucleotides outside the gene matches: 10.